Following are 22 T cell receptor beta chains from one sample sequenced in a study of blood T cell repertoires in COVID-19. Profiled with immunoSEQ multiplex PCR; TCRdb holds only in-frame clones, not every one. The sample lists 300,000 to 350,000 clones; about 90% were seen once. The source material was peripheral blood. These receptors originate from a woman between 18 and 30 years old who had recovered from COVID-19.

J is TRBJ2-5 and V is TRBV27, with 9 bases aligning to TRBD1. The J segment lost 4 bases and the V segment lost 4 bases, leaving 4 bases of the junction unmatched. CDR1 MNHEY and CDR2 SMNVEV come from the germline V gene (reference sequence). The CDR3 runs 14 residues. In DNA, the CDR3 is TGTGCCAGCAGTTCCGACAGGGGGGGAGAGACCCAGTACTTC. Translated, it gives CASSSDRGGETQYF.

The chain is built from TRBV7-2 and TRBJ1-2; perhaps TRBD1 as D (6 bases). V lost 5 bases to trimming and J lost 7 bases, with 11 bases between them. The CDR3 sequence is 12 residues long. Germline V gene data show CDR1 as SGHTA and CDR2 as FQGNSA. The CDR3 reads CASSTTGFGYTF. In DNA, the CDR3 is TGTGCCAGCAGCACAACAGGGTTTGGCTACACCTTC.

The genes are TRBV11-2 and TRBJ1-1; D is possibly TRBD1 (6 bases). Trimming pared 5 bases from V and 3 bases from J, leaving 10 bases between. This CDR3 contains 13 residues. From germline, CDR1 is SGHAT and CDR2 FQNNGV. The CDR3 region is CASSDDRYTEAFF. The CDR3 bases are TGTGCCAGCAGCGATGACAGGTACACTGAAGCTTTCTTT.

The V gene is TRBV9, the J gene TRBJ2-2; a weak D match, TRBD1 (6 bases). The V end lost 4 bases, the J end lost 4 bases, and 17 bases lay between the germline ends. Per germline, CDR1 SGDLS and CDR2 YYNGEE. This CDR3 is 16 amino acids long. In DNA, the CDR3 is TGTGCCAGCAGCCCCCAGGGTGGGGGCGGCACCGGGGAGCTGTTTTTT. It codes for CASSPQGGGGTGELFF.

The chain recombines TRBV14 with TRBJ1-1, with TRBD1 matching over 11 bases. V lost 1 base, J lost 4 bases, and 2 bases stayed unmatched. The length of the CDR3 is 15 residues. The germline V gene encodes CDR1 SGHDN and CDR2 FVKESK. The CDR3 sequence is CASSQAGTGGTEAFF. The DNA for the CDR3 is TGTGCCAGCAGCCAAGCAGGGACAGGGGGCACTGAAGCTTTCTTT.

V usage is TRBV9 and J usage is TRBJ1-6; 7 nucleotides align to TRBD1. With V trimmed by 2 bases and J by 9 bases, 8 bases remained unmatched. This CDR3 has 15 residues. Germline CDR1 is SGDLS and CDR2 is YYNGEE. The CDR3 is CASSVDRFRSSPLHF. The CDR3 DNA reads as TGTGCCAGCAGCGTGGACAGGTTCCGAAGTTCACCCCTCCACTTT.

This clone was detected once. This chain joins TRBV29-1 and TRBJ2-2; 10 bases are shared with TRBD2. The germline CDR1 and CDR2 sequences are SQVTM and ANQGSEA. Trimming removed 6 bases from V and 1 base from J; junction bases left unmatched: 5. CDR3 size: 15 residues. CDR3 DNA: TGCAGCGTAAGAGGGACTAGCGAGAACACCGGGGAGCTGTTTTTT. Residues: CSVRGTSENTGELFF.

This sequence joins TRBV5-1 and TRBJ2-2; 9 bases fit TRBD2. V dropped 4 bases and J dropped 6; count of bases not matched to a gene: 7. The CDR3 length is 15 residues. Per germline, CDR1 SGHRS and CDR2 YFSETQ. CDR3 nucleotides: TGCGCCAGCAGCCGGCGGGAGGGGGTCGCCGGGGAGCTGTTTTTT. As protein: CASSRREGVAGELFF.

The genes are TRBV4-3 and TRBJ2-1; 7 nucleotides match TRBD2. Unmatched junction bases numbered 7, after V lost 2 bases and J lost 6 bases. Germline CDR1 is LGHNA and CDR2 is YSLEER. The CDR3 loop spans 15 amino acids. The CDR3 DNA reads as TGCGCCAGCAGCCAAAACCTAGCGGCCTTCAATGAGCAGTTCTTC. Residues: CASSQNLAAFNEQFF.

This clone was recorded a few times. This chain uses TRBV5-1 with TRBJ2-2; D gene uncertain. The CDR3 sequence is 14 residues long. Trimming cost V 1 base and J 1 base, with 5 bases left between them. Germline-derived CDR1 and CDR2 are SGHRS and YFSETQ. CDR3 protein: CASSLLRNTGELFF. CDR3 nucleotides: TGCGCCAGCAGCTTGTTGCGGAACACCGGGGAGCTGTTTTTT.

The rearrangement links TRBV2 to TRBJ1-2; D might be TRBD1 (5 bases). The CDR3 has 13 residues. With 10 bases removed from V and 4 bases from J, the gap between germline ends came to 16 bases. Germline loops: CDR1 SNHLY, CDR2 FYNNEI. CDR3 nucleotides: TGTGCCACCGAGAGACAGACCTCCTATGGCTACACCTTC. Amino acids: CATERQTSYGYTF. Full variable domain (missing parts from reference TRBV2 and TRBJ1-2): EPEVTQTPSHQVTQMGQEVILRCVPISNHLYFYWYRQILGQKVEFLVSFYNNEISEKSEIFDDQFSVERPDGSNFTLKIRSTKLEDSAMYFCATERQTSYGYTFGSGTRLTVV.

This clone was seen a single time. The genes are TRBV5-7 and TRBJ2-7, with no clear D. TRBV5-7 is annotated as an ORF whose role is uncertain. V dropped 4 bases and J dropped 2 bases, with 16 bases sitting between them. The CDR3 runs to 15 residues. CDR3 DNA sequence: TGTGCCAGCAGCAGTTTCAAGGCGGCTCCCTACGAGCAGTACGTC. Translated, it gives CASSSFKAAPYEQYV.

There are a few counts of this clone. The chain uses TRBV19 and TRBJ1-2; 7 bases fit TRBD1. Unmatched junction bases numbered 13, after V lost 3 bases and J lost 0 bases. The CDR3 totals 18 residues. The V gene's germline CDR1 is LNHDA and CDR2 SQIVND (reference sequence). The CDR3 spells CASSMGQTARHPNYGYTF. The CDR3, as DNA: TGTGCCAGTAGTATGGGACAGACCGCCCGCCATCCTAACTATGGCTACACCTTC.

The chain couples TRBV7-9 to TRBJ2-5, with no clear D. Germline-derived CDR1 and CDR2 are SEHNR and FQNEAQ (reference sequence). With 4 bases removed from V and 9 bases from J, the gap between germline ends came to 12 bases. The length of the CDR3 is 12 residues. CDR3 sequence: CASSSSVRAQYF. CDR3 DNA sequence: TGTGCCAGCAGCTCGTCGGTTCGGGCCCAGTACTTC.

The rearrangement uses TRBV15 and TRBJ1-6, with D possibly matching TRBD1 (5 bases). The V and J ends lost 1 base and 11 bases respectively, with 21 bases between them. Looked up from germline, CDR1 is LNHNV and CDR2 is YYDKDF (reference sequence). This CDR3 contains 17 residues. DNA for the CDR3: TGTGCCACCAGCAGAGTGGGACCGGGGGTTCGACTTGCACCCCTCCACTTT. Amino acids: CATSRVGPGVRLAPLHF. Using reference TRBV15 and TRBJ1-6 for the parts outside the CDR3, the full variable domain is DAMVIQNPRYQVTQFGKPVTLSCSQTLNHNVMYWYQQKSSQAPKLLFHYYDKDFNNEADTPDNFQSRRPNTSFCFLDIRSPGLGDTAMYLCATSRVGPGVRLAPLHFGNGTRLTVT.

The chain joins TRBV7-6 to TRBJ1-1; 8 bases are a match to TRBD1. V gave up 5 bases and J gave up 5 bases; unmatched junction bases: 13. Germline values: CDR1 SGHVS, CDR2 FNYEAQ. The CDR3 loop spans 16 amino acids. The CDR3 loop is CASSNPTVQGGTEAFF. The CDR3 nucleotides read TGTGCCAGCAGCAACCCGACGGTACAGGGGGGGACTGAAGCTTTCTTT.

The chain employs TRBV10-3 and TRBJ2-2; D gene uncertain. CDR1 ENHRY and CDR2 SYGVKD come from the germline V gene. The CDR3 length is 13 residues. V gave up 10 bases and J gave up 1 base, with 10 bases separating them. The CDR3: CATQLKNTGELFF. The CDR3 nucleotides are TGTGCCACCCAACTAAAGAACACCGGGGAGCTGTTTTTT.

The genes are TRBV7-9 and TRBJ1-1; the D gene is possibly TRBD1 (6 bases). Trimming stripped 1 base from V and 0 bases from J, with 15 bases between. Germline V gene data show CDR1 as SEHNR and CDR2 as FQNEAQ (reference sequence). There are 17 residues in the CDR3. The CDR3 loop is CASSLDHRVGMNTEAFF. CDR3 in DNA: TGTGCCAGCAGCTTAGATCACAGGGTCGGGATGAACACTGAAGCTTTCTTT.

The chain combines TRBV4-1 with TRBJ2-6; the D gene is possibly TRBD1 (6 bases). Germline V gene lookup returns CDR1 MGHRA and CDR2 YSYEKL. Trimming took off 1 base at V and 1 base at J, with 11 bases between the two ends. This CDR3 spans 17 amino acids. CDR3 in DNA: TGCGCCAGCAGCCAAGTCCCAACAGGGTCTGGGGCCAACGTCCTGACTTTC. This translates into CASSQVPTGSGANVLTF.

This sequence joins TRBV10-2 and TRBJ1-6, with 10 nucleotides matching TRBD1. J lost 7 bases, V lost 2 bases, and 5 bases had no gene match. Germline loops: CDR1 WSHSY, CDR2 SAAADI. This CDR3 has 16 amino acids. The CDR3 loop reads CASSEKGTGVNSPLHF. The CDR3 DNA is TGCGCCAGCAGTGAGAAGGGGACAGGGGTGAATTCACCCCTCCACTTT.

The chain carries TRBV6-1 and TRBJ1-2, with D perhaps TRBD1 (6 bases). The CDR3 is 14 amino acids. Deletions cut 2 bases from V and 4 bases from J, with 11 bases between. Looked up from germline, CDR1 is MNHNS and CDR2 is SASEGT. The CDR3: CASSEQGGPYGYTF. The CDR3 DNA reads TGTGCCAGCAGTGAACAAGGGGGACCCTATGGCTACACCTTC.

V and J are TRBV5-4 and TRBJ2-7, with D maybe TRBD2 (8 bases). V was cut by 9 bases and J by 4 bases, with 23 bases left in between. CDR1 is SGHNT and CDR2 is YYREEE in the germline V gene (reference sequence). The CDR3 loop spans 15 amino acids. CDR3 residues: CATSSGGTVFYEQYV. The DNA of the CDR3 is TGTGCCACCTCTTCGGGAGGGACAGTCTTTTACGAGCAGTACGTC.